A selection of T cell receptor beta chains follows, all from one sample in a study of shared clonotypes between healthy human individuals. Here immunoSEQ multiplex PCR was the method, and the copy in TCRdb shows in-frame clones only, minus some. In the table there are approximately 400,000 clones, just over 95% of which are singletons. The sequencing input was memory CD8+ T cells sorted from blood. These receptor sequences come from a man in his thirties or forties in good health. Both conserved end residues are part of each CDR3. Fields, in order: V gene, clone size, J gene, D gene, CDR3 protein. The D gene is left open where the match is weak. Clone size is shown for a subset of rows, as once, few, many or a class of expanded clone.

TRBV7-8	-	TRBJ2-6	-	CASSSPKTRLFGANVLTF
TRBV9	-	TRBJ2-3	TRBD2	CASGQGLAGGSSTDTQYF
TRBV19	-	TRBJ1-1	-	CATRGNTEAFF
TRBV29-1	-	TRBJ1-1	-	CSVVGTEAFF
TRBV6-6	-	TRBJ2-7	TRBD1	CASTNRGYEQYF
TRBV18	-	TRBJ2-3	TRBD2	CASSPATSGFTDTQYF
TRBV30	-	TRBJ2-7	TRBD1	CAWSVQGGYEQYF
TRBV5-5	-	TRBJ1-1	-	CASSLARSSAEAFF
TRBV5-1	-	TRBJ1-1	-	CASSLAGGQGYTEAFF
TRBV5-1	-	TRBJ2-3	TRBD2	CASSWGLAGGPDTQYF
TRBV7-9	-	TRBJ2-1	TRBD1	CASRRGGTYNEQFF
TRBV28	-	TRBJ2-7	-	CASTLGGGYEQYF
TRBV5-1	-	TRBJ2-1	TRBD2	CASSSTPGLNYNEQFF
TRBV7-2	-	TRBJ2-2	-	CASSLNRDPRGGELFF
TRBV19	-	TRBJ2-5	-	CASSMRGETQYF
TRBV4-2	once	TRBJ2-1	-	CASSQEAGPIYNEQFF
TRBV5-1	-	TRBJ2-1	TRBD2	CASSSTSLTSYNEQFF
TRBV5-4	-	TRBJ2-7	TRBD2	CASSTGLAGSSYEQYF
TRBV7-3	-	TRBJ2-3	TRBD2	CASSIPPQREPLDTQYF
TRBV5-1	-	TRBJ2-1	TRBD2	CASSLLEASGSLFF
TRBV9	-	TRBJ2-7	TRBD2	CASSPSSGRSSYEQYF
TRBV5-6	-	TRBJ1-1	-	CASSGGDRTEETEAFF
TRBV13	-	TRBJ2-1	TRBD2	CASSLRLAAKNEQFF
TRBV6-5	-	TRBJ2-7	-	CASSLHATGSYYEQYF
TRBV28	-	TRBJ2-1	-	CASSSPSEQFF
TRBV7-9	-	TRBJ2-7	-	CASSWLGVEQYF
TRBV11-1	-	TRBJ2-1	-	CASSPYLTRDNEQFF
TRBV10-3	-	TRBJ2-6	-	CAISEPMQGTGANVLTF
TRBV12-5	few	TRBJ1-1	-	CASGLAGVNTEAFF
TRBV30	-	TRBJ2-7	-	CAWSLGWGQAYEQYF
TRBV19	-	TRBJ1-1	-	CASKMVHTEAFF
TRBV10-1	-	TRBJ2-2	TRBD2	CASSEIVGTRNTGELFF
TRBV10-3	-	TRBJ1-1	-	CAISESGSLNTEAFF
TRBV2	-	TRBJ1-4	TRBD1	CASSRGQGEGKLFF
TRBV5-1	-	TRBJ1-3	-	CASSLGWSLGNTIYF
TRBV11-2	-	TRBJ2-7	TRBD1	CASSYDRGSYEQYF
TRBV23-1	-	TRBJ2-1	-	CASDFPSSYNEQFF
TRBV2	-	TRBJ1-2	-	CASSSRDGNGYTF
TRBV7-6	-	TRBJ2-5	TRBD2	CASSYSGRAAKETQYF
TRBV7-9	-	TRBJ2-5	TRBD2	CASSFPGLAGETQYF
TRBV5-4	-	TRBJ2-3	-	CASSLNRAQGHTQYF
TRBV10-2	-	TRBJ1-4	-	CASSEGGKLFF
TRBV28	-	TRBJ1-3	TRBD1	CASSLATGGGNTIYF
TRBV19	-	TRBJ1-2	-	CASSIPGAGYGYTF
TRBV19	-	TRBJ2-6	-	CASSIQGSSGANVLTF
TRBV13	-	TRBJ2-7	-	CASSTDPAYEQYF
TRBV7-9	few	TRBJ2-2	TRBD2	CASTFGLAVNTGELFF
TRBV11-1	-	TRBJ2-7	-	CASSWSRFNEQYF
TRBV25-1	-	TRBJ2-5	-	CASSPLGGQIYQETQYF